This T cell receptor (beta chain) came from a study of shared clonotypes between healthy human individuals. Study as a whole: Researchers drew samples from two women and three men aged 18 to 49. General study points: A handful of donors had 4% to 6.5% of their naive CD4 clonotypes in common. Shared clonotypes across all four donors exceeded non-shared ones in generation probability.

The sorted-subset replicate PCRs were given 200 ng DNA, which is 25,000 to 35,000 T cell genomes. TCRdb's table, derived via immunoSEQ multiplex PCR, lists solely in-frame clones and lacks some. This sample has more than 2 million clones, with over 85% found just once. V lost 2 bases and J lost 3, with 13 bases in between. Per the germline V gene, CDR1 is MNHEY and CDR2 is SMNVEV (reference sequence). The CDR3 is 15 residues long. In regard to this clone: The antigen is unknown.

The J gene is TRBJ1-2, the V gene TRBV27; TRBD1 might be the D (6 bases). This sequence was found in a man between 18 and 29 years old in good health. Sequencing was carried out using naive CD4+ T cells sorted from blood. Described subset: CD45RA+ positively selected. The CDR3 DNA sequence: TGTGCCAGCAGTTTAGCGGGGGCCGGGCACTATGGCTACACCTTC. As protein: CASSLAGAGHYGYTF.